The 17 T cell receptor beta chains listed next were all sequenced from one sample in a study of T cell repertoires in cytomegalovirus infection. Each CDR3 protein is one row after TCRdb ran MiXCR on the reads. The repertoire holds some 200,000 distinct CDR3 sequences, with roughly 9% as singletons. Sample: PBMCs. These receptors were obtained from a human donor in good health (CMV status not recorded). Some clones in this sample may be carry-over from other donors' samples.

This clonotype was detected many times. The genes are TRBV6-6 and TRBJ1-6; D is unclear. Trimming left V 2 bases short and J 9 bases short, with 14 bases between. The CDR3 extends over 15 amino acids. CDR1 is MNHNY and CDR2 is SVGAGI in the germline V gene (reference sequence). The CDR3 sequence is CASSYATARGSPLHF. For the CDR3, the DNA is TGTGCCAGCAGTTACGCGACGGCCCGGGGTTCACCCCTCCACTTT.

This clonotype was picked up many times. The chain employs TRBV7-2 and TRBJ2-1; a possible D gene is TRBD1 (6 bases). Germline V gives CDR1 SGHTA, CDR2 FQGNSA. The CDR3 spans 16 residues. Trimming shortened V by 1 base and J by 6 bases, and 16 bases separated the two germline ends. The CDR3 here is CASSLVARGSTNEQFF. The DNA of the CDR3 is TGTGCCAGCAGCTTAGTCGCCAGGGGATCCACCAATGAGCAGTTCTTC.

Ten or more counts support this clonotype. The chain recombines TRBV14 with TRBJ1-2, with D possibly matching TRBD1 (6 bases). This CDR3 spans 14 amino acids. Germline CDR1 is SGHDN and CDR2 is FVKESK. Deletions cut 4 bases from V and 7 bases from J, with 16 bases between. The CDR3 bases are TGTGCCAGCAGCCCTCATCGGGGGGCGGCTGGCTACACCTTC. Translation gives CASSPHRGAAGYTF.

This clonotype was counted between two and nine times. V usage is TRBV7-8 and J usage is TRBJ1-5; the D is unclear. Trimming stripped 3 bases from V and 2 bases from J, with 11 bases between. The CDR3 is 15 residues long. Looked up from germline, CDR1 is SGHVS and CDR2 is FQNEAQ. The CDR3 protein is CASSFQASRNQPQHF. In DNA form, the CDR3 reads TGTGCCAGCAGCTTTCAGGCTTCGCGCAATCAGCCCCAGCATTTT. Full variable domain (outside the CDR3, taken from reference TRBV7-8 and TRBJ1-5): GAGVSQSPRYKVAKRGQDVALRCDPISGHVSLFWYQQALGQGPEFLTYFQNEAQLDKSGLPSDRFFAERPEGSVSTLKIQRTQQEDSAVYLCASSFQASRNQPQHFGDGTRLSIL.

There are many counts of this clonotype. V is TRBV6-2 or TRBV6-3 and J is TRBJ2-1, with a weak D call TRBD2 (7 bases). CDR1 is MNHEY and CDR2 is SVGEGT in the germline V gene. The CDR3 is 16 residues long. Trimming took off 5 bases at V and 4 bases at J, with 18 bases between the two ends. Written as DNA, the CDR3 is TGTGCCAGCAGTCAACTAGGGAGGGGGGATTACAATGAGCAGTTCTTC. As protein: CASSQLGRGDYNEQFF.

The chain joins TRBV15 to TRBJ2-5; TRBD2 agrees at 13 bases. The CDR3 length is 17 residues. V was clipped by 6 bases and J by 1 base; unmatched bases: 8. Germline V CDR1 and CDR2: LNHNV, YYDKDF (reference sequence). CDR3 bases: TGTGCCACCAGTCCCGGAGGGACTAGCGGGACCCAAGAGACCCAGTACTTC. It yields the protein CATSPGGTSGTQETQYF.

This clonotype has a handful of counts. V gene TRBV5-6 combines with J gene TRBJ2-2; 10 bases are a match to TRBD2. Germline CDR1 SGHDT, CDR2 YYEEEE. The CDR3 is 15 amino acids. Unmatched junction bases numbered 3, after V lost 2 bases and J lost 5 bases. CDR3 residues: CASSFSGRLTGELFF. Written as DNA, the CDR3 is TGTGCCAGCAGCTTTAGCGGGAGGTTGACCGGGGAGCTGTTTTTT.

Comments on this clonotype: Since a much larger clone is just one base distant, this may be a read error. This chain uses TRBV6-2 or TRBV6-3 with TRBJ2-5, with 15 bases fitting TRBD2. The germline CDR1 and CDR2 sequences are MNHEY and SVGEGT. The V segment lost 6 bases and the J segment 4 bases; nucleotides outside the gene matches: 3. The CDR3 covers 15 residues. The DNA for the CDR3 is TGTGCCAGCAGCGAGGGACTAGCGGGAGGAGAGACCCAGTACTTC. Translation gives CASSEGLAGGETQYF.

Ten or more counts support this clonotype. This chain joins TRBV7-8 and TRBJ1-3, with D tentatively TRBD1 (5 bases). V lost 2 bases and J 4 bases, leaving 18 bases between the germline ends. Per the germline V gene, CDR1 is SGHVS and CDR2 is FQNEAQ. The CDR3 is 17 residues long. CDR3 amino acids: CASSLRGINVLGNTIYF. DNA for the CDR3: TGTGCCAGCAGCTTAAGGGGCATTAACGTGTTAGGAAACACCATATATTTT.

This clonotype was detected many times. The chain joins TRBV6-4 to TRBJ2-3; TRBD2 might be the D (6 bases). V lost 0 bases and J 0 bases, leaving 10 bases between the germline ends. The CDR3 runs 16 residues. Germline CDR1 and CDR2: MRHNA and SNTAGT. CDR3 DNA sequence: TGTGCCAGCAGTGACTCACTAGCAGATAGCACAGATACGCAGTATTTT. Translating it yields CASSDSLADSTDTQYF.

V usage is TRBV19 and J usage is TRBJ2-1; D unclear. V was shortened by 0 bases and J by 12 bases, with 6 bases between the two germline ends. The length of the CDR3 is 11 residues. Germline V gene data show CDR1 as LNHDA and CDR2 as SQIVND (reference sequence). CDR3: CASSIDKRQFF. For the CDR3, the DNA is TGTGCCAGTAGTATAGACAAACGGCAGTTCTTC.

This sequence joins TRBV25-1 and TRBJ2-1, with TRBD2 identical over 11 bases. Trimming removed 10 bases from V and 9 bases from J; junction bases left unmatched: 11. CDR3 length: 14 residues. The germline V gene has CDR1 MGHDK and CDR2 SYGVNS. The DNA for the CDR3 is TGTGCCACCAAAACTAGCGGGAGCTTGGTTGAGCAGTTCTTC. This encodes CATKTSGSLVEQFF.

This clonotype has a handful of counts. This sequence joins TRBV4-3 and TRBJ2-1, with 8 bases identical to TRBD2. J lost 4 bases, V lost 3 bases, and 11 bases had no gene match. Looked up from germline, CDR1 is LGHNA and CDR2 is YSLEER. The CDR3 totals 17 residues. CDR3: CASSQGLAGSDYNEQFF. CDR3 nucleotide sequence: TGCGCCAGCAGCCAGGGATTAGCGGGAAGCGATTACAATGAGCAGTTCTTC.

The rearrangement links TRBV5-5 to TRBJ2-3; D perhaps matches TRBD1 (5 bases). The CDR3 is 14 amino acids. The V end lost 3 bases, the J end lost 2 bases, and 10 bases lay between the germline ends. Germline lookup yields CDR1 SGHKS and CDR2 YYEKEE (reference sequence). In nucleotides, the CDR3 is TGTGCCAGCAGCTCTGGGGCGGCCACAGATACGCAGTATTTT. Translation: CASSSGAATDTQYF.

This clonotype was counted many times. This chain links TRBV2 with TRBJ2-2; D is ambiguous. Trimming stripped 8 bases from V and 0 bases from J, with 10 bases between. The CDR3 is made up of 14 amino acids. Germline-derived CDR1 and CDR2 are SNHLY and FYNNEI. The CDR3 sequence is CASLEAANTGELFF. The CDR3 DNA sequence: TGTGCCAGCCTCGAGGCAGCGAACACCGGGGAGCTGTTTTTT.

This clonotype was picked up many times. The chain carries TRBV11-2 and TRBJ2-3; 11 bases are a match to TRBD1. The CDR3 consists of 16 residues. V lost 5 bases and J lost 0; bases outside the gene matches: 4. The germline gives CDR1 SGHAT, CDR2 FQNNGV. The CDR3 coding sequence is TGTGCCAGCAGCCAAGGGACAGGGGGTAGCACAGATACGCAGTATTTT. This codes for CASSQGTGGSTDTQYF.

The chain joins TRBV4-1 to TRBJ2-1; no clear D. Germline V gene sequence: CDR1 MGHRA, CDR2 YSYEKL. Trimming removed 1 base at V and 7 bases at J, with 5 bases between. This CDR3 region has 12 residues. The CDR3 spells CASSQVFNEQFF. Here the CDR3 DNA reads TGCGCCAGCAGCCAAGTCTTTAATGAGCAGTTCTTC.